Each of the 18 T cell receptor beta chains below was sequenced from the same sample in a study of blood T cell repertoires in COVID-19. Produced via immunoSEQ multiplex PCR; TCRdb's table is partial and in-frame only. The sample holds around 140,000 clones, 75% to 80% seen once. What was sequenced was peripheral blood. The receptors stem from a woman aged 50 to 60 with active or convalescent COVID-19.

The chain uses TRBV11-2 and TRBJ2-5; D not certain. The V gene's germline CDR1 is SGHAT and CDR2 FQNNGV. Trimming shortened V by 5 bases and J by 1 base, and 5 bases separated the two germline ends. The CDR3 sequence is 12 residues long. The CDR3: CASSPLQETQYF. CDR3 DNA: TGTGCCAGCAGCCCCCTCCAAGAGACCCAGTACTTC.

DNA for the CDR3: TGTGCCAGCAGTTACCTGCGGGAGGTAGGTGAGCAGTTCTTC. It translates to CASSYLREVGEQFF. The V gene is TRBV6-2 or TRBV6-3, the J gene TRBJ2-1, with TRBD2 identical over 8 bases. Germline assignment: CDR1 MNHEY and CDR2 SVGEGT. CDR3 length: 14 residues. J was trimmed by 9 bases and V by 2 bases; bases with no gene match: 6.

This chain links TRBV5-6 with TRBJ2-3, with D unresolved. Deletions cut 7 bases from V and 2 bases from J, with 5 bases between. Germline-derived CDR1 and CDR2 are SGHDT and YYEEEE. The CDR3 extends over 11 amino acids. The CDR3 nucleotides are TGTGCCAGCGGCAACACAGATACGCAGTATTTT. Its protein product is CASGNTDTQYF. Supplemented by reference TRBV5-6 and TRBJ2-3, the full variable domain reads DAGVTQSPTHLIKTRGQQVTLRCSPKSGHDTVSWYQQALGQGPQFIFQYYEEEERQRGNFPDRFSGHQFPNYSSELNVNALLLGDSALYLCASGNTDTQYFGPGTRLTVL.

The chain carries TRBV5-6 and TRBJ1-2, with TRBD1 as a possible D gene (5 bases). The CDR3 length is 13 residues. Germline lookup yields CDR1 SGHDT and CDR2 YYEEEE. Trimming removed 4 bases from V and 8 bases from J, with 15 bases in between. The CDR3 region has the DNA TGTGCCAGCAGCACCATCTACGGGGGAGGCTACACCTTC. Amino acid sequence: CASSTIYGGGYTF. The whole variable domain, remainder taken from reference TRBV5-6 and TRBJ1-2, is DAGVTQSPTHLIKTRGQQVTLRCSPKSGHDTVSWYQQALGQGPQFIFQYYEEEERQRGNFPDRFSGHQFPNYSSELNVNALLLGDSALYLCASSTIYGGGYTFGSGTRLTVV.

The rearrangement joins TRBV6-1 to TRBJ1-2, with a weak D call TRBD1 (6 bases). CDR3 length: 13 amino acids. The V end lost 2 bases, the J end lost 7 bases, and 11 bases lay between the germline ends. Per the germline V gene, CDR1 is MNHNS and CDR2 is SASEGT. CDR3 DNA: TGTGCCAGCAGTGAAATGGGGGCGGGTGGCTACACCTTC. Protein: CASSEMGAGGYTF.

This rearrangement joins TRBV7-9 to TRBJ1-1; D unclear. Trimming took off 5 bases at V and 1 base at J, with 8 bases between the two ends. CDR3 size: 13 residues. In germline, CDR1 is SEHNR, CDR2 FQNEAQ (reference sequence). In nucleotides, the CDR3 is TGTGCCAGCAGCGGCTACAGGAACACTGAAGCTTTCTTT. This sequence encodes CASSGYRNTEAFF.

The CDR3 region is CASSTPLSDSYGYTF. The DNA for the CDR3 is TGTGCCAGCAGTACGCCGCTCAGTGACAGCTATGGCTACACCTTC. The rearrangement links TRBV27 to TRBJ1-2, with a weak D call TRBD1 (5 bases). The length of the CDR3 is 15 residues. V lost 5 bases, J lost 4 bases, and 17 bases lay in between. Per germline, CDR1 MNHEY and CDR2 SMNVEV (reference sequence).

This clone was detected once. The chain couples TRBV19 to TRBJ1-1, with 7 bases identical to TRBD1. The germline CDR1 and CDR2 sequences are LNHDA and SQIVND (reference sequence). J was trimmed by 5 bases and V by 5 bases; bases with no gene match: 5. CDR3 length: 13 amino acids. Written as DNA, the CDR3 is TGTGCCAGTAGTCAACAGGGGAAAACTGAAGCTTTCTTT. Its protein product is CASSQQGKTEAFF.

The chain links TRBV2 to TRBJ2-3; 9 bases are a match to TRBD2. The CDR3 loop spans 15 amino acids. V trimming: 3 bases; J trimming: 3 bases; junction bases outside the gene matches: 4. The germline gives CDR1 SNHLY, CDR2 FYNNEI. As DNA, the CDR3 is TGTGCCAGCAGTGAGCGGGAGGGTAGGACAGATACGCAGTATTTT. This sequence encodes CASSEREGRTDTQYF.

The V gene is TRBV7-9, the J gene TRBJ1-4; TRBD1 is a possible D gene (6 bases). CDR3 length: 15 residues. Trimming cost V 1 base and J 3 bases, with 9 bases left between them. Germline-derived CDR1 and CDR2 are SEHNR and FQNEAQ (reference sequence). The CDR3 protein is CASSLGKGANEKLFF. CDR3 coding DNA: TGTGCCAGCAGCTTAGGGAAGGGGGCTAATGAAAAACTGTTTTTT.

The V and J genes are TRBV14 and TRBJ2-7; 9 bases align to TRBD2. Germline assignment: CDR1 SGHDN and CDR2 FVKESK. The CDR3 runs 18 residues. V was clipped by 8 bases and J by 3 bases; unmatched bases: 20. CDR3 in amino acids: CASAELRALREGNYEQYF. The CDR3 DNA is TGTGCCAGCGCTGAACTTAGGGCATTGCGGGAGGGGAACTACGAGCAGTACTTC.

The chain links TRBV4-3 to TRBJ2-1; TRBD2 agrees at 7 bases. The CDR3 is made up of 18 amino acids. Germline V gene sequence: CDR1 LGHNA, CDR2 YSLEER. Trimming took 0 bases from V and 2 from J; bases not matched to a gene: 10. CDR3 amino acids: CASSQDHTGTTPYNEQFF. CDR3 DNA sequence: TGCGCCAGCAGCCAAGATCACACCGGGACTACGCCCTACAATGAGCAGTTCTTC.

A single count supports this clone. The V and J genes are TRBV7-2 and TRBJ1-2; TRBD1 matches at 10 bases. V lost 5 bases, J lost 8 bases, and 5 bases stayed unmatched. The CDR3 has 13 residues. Germline lookup yields CDR1 SGHTA and CDR2 FQGNSA. CDR3 region: CASSRDRGQGYTF. CDR3 nucleotide sequence: TGTGCCAGCAGCCGGGACAGGGGACAAGGCTACACCTTC.

The chain carries TRBV19 and TRBJ1-1; TRBD1 agrees at 8 bases. Per the germline V gene, CDR1 is LNHDA and CDR2 is SQIVND (reference sequence). The CDR3 is made up of 13 amino acids. V shed 4 bases, J shed 11 bases, and the junction held 9 bases outside the gene matches. This CDR3 is CASSTGQGDGAFF. CDR3 bases: TGTGCCAGTAGTACCGGACAGGGCGACGGCGCTTTCTTT.

V and J are TRBV7-2 and TRBJ1-1, with 9 bases lining up with TRBD1. This CDR3 region has 16 residues. Germline CDR1 reads SGHTA; CDR2 reads FQGNSA. V lost 6 bases and J lost 0; bases outside the gene matches: 8. CDR3 nucleotides: TGTGCCAGCAGTTTACAGGGGGCGGTGATGAACACTGAAGCTTTCTTT. It specifies CASSLQGAVMNTEAFF.

This sequence joins TRBV5-6 and TRBJ1-1, with no clear D. Trimming cost V 4 bases and J 11 bases, with 15 bases left between them. Germline V CDR1 and CDR2: SGHDT, YYEEEE. The CDR3 is 12 amino acids. This CDR3 reads CASSLRGGLAFF. Here the CDR3 DNA reads TGTGCCAGCAGCCTACGGGGAGGTCTGGCTTTCTTT.

This chain links TRBV5-5 with TRBJ1-4; 7 bases line up with TRBD1. The CDR3 covers 14 residues. Germline V gene data show CDR1 as SGHKS and CDR2 as YYEKEE (reference sequence). V shed 3 bases, J shed 8 bases, and the junction held 7 bases outside the gene matches. CDR3 DNA sequence: TGTGCCAGCAGCTCCGGGACAGCCATAGAAAAACTGTTTTTT. Its translation is CASSSGTAIEKLFF.

The chain uses TRBV4-2 and TRBJ2-7, with TRBD2 matching 13 bases. Germline CDR1 reads LGHNA; CDR2 reads YNFKEQ. The trim removed 0 bases at V and 4 bases at J, leaving 9 bases unmatched. The CDR3 is made up of 18 amino acids. In DNA form, the CDR3 reads TGTGCCAGCAGCCAAGATTTGAAACTAGCGGGAGGGCAATACGAGCAGTACTTC. Translated: CASSQDLKLAGGQYEQYF.